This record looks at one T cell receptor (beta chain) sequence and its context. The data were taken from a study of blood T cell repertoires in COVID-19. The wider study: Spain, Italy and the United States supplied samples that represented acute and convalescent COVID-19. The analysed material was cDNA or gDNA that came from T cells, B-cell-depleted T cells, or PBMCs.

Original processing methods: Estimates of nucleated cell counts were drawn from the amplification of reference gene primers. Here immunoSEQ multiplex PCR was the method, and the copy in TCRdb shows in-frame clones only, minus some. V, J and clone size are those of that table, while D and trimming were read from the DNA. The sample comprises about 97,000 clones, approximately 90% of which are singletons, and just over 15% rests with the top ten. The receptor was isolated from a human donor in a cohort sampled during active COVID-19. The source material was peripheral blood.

DNA of the CDR3: TGTGCCAGCAGCTTAAAGGGACAGGGGGCAGGATCACCCCTCCACTTT. Protein product: CASSLKGQGAGSPLHF. The chain carries TRBV7-3 and TRBJ1-6; 12 bases fit TRBD1. CDR3 length: 16 amino acids. Germline V gene data show CDR1 as SGHTA and CDR2 as FQGTGA. Losses at the gene ends were 1 base for V and 10 bases for J; bases not matched to a gene: 5.